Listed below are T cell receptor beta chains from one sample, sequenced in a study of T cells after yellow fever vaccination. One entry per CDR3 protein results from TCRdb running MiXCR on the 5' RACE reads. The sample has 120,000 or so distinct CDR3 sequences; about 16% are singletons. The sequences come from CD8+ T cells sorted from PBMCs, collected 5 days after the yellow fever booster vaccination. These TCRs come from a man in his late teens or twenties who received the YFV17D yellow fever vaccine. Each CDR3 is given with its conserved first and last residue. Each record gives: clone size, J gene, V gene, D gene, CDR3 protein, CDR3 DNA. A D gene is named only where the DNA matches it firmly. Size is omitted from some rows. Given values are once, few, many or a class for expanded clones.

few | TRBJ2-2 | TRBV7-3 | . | CASSLHPTGELFF | TGTGCCAGCAGCTTACATCCCACCGGGGAGCTGTTTTTT
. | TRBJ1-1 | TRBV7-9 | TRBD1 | CASSLVGTGMTDTEAFF | TGTGCCAGCAGCTTAGTGGGGACAGGAATGACGGACACTGAAGCTTTCTTT
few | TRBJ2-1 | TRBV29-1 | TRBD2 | CSVRTPEAGGYNEQFF | TGCAGCGTCCGCACCCCTGAGGCGGGGGGATACAATGAGCAGTTCTTC
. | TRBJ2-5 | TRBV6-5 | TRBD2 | CASKAGEETQYF | TGTGCCAGCAAAGCGGGGGAAGAGACCCAGTACTTC
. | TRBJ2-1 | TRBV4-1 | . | CASSQGLEGEQFF | TGCGCCAGCAGCCAAGGTCTGGAGGGTGAGCAGTTCTTC
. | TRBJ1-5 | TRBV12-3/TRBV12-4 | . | CASRVGGRNQPQHF | TGTGCCAGCAGGGTCGGGGGCAGGAATCAGCCCCAGCATTTT
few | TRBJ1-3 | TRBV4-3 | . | CASSQELSSGNTIYF | TGCGCCAGCAGCCAAGAATTGAGCTCTGGAAACACCATATATTTT
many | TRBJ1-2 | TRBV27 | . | CASSLYGVGYTF | TGTGCCAGCAGTTTGTATGGTGTTGGCTACACCTTC
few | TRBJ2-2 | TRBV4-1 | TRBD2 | CASSRIPLAGDNTGELFF | TGCGCCAGCAGCCGGATACCTCTAGCGGGGGATAACACCGGGGAGCTGTTTTTT
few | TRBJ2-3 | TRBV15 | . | CATSRGRASTDTQYF | TGTGCCACCAGCAGAGGAAGGGCATCCACAGATACGCAGTATTTT
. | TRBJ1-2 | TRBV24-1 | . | CATSDPRFYGYTF | TGTGCCACCAGTGATCCCCGGTTCTATGGCTACACCTTC
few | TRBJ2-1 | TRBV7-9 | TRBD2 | CASSSPSGTSGYNEQFF | TGTGCCAGCAGCTCCCCCTCCGGGACTAGCGGATACAATGAGCAGTTCTTC
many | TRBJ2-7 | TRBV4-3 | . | CASSQDIGDYEQYF | TGCGCCAGCAGCCAAGATATCGGGGACTACGAGCAGTACTTC
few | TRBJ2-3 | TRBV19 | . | CASSPLAGWPPDTQYF | TGTGCCAGTAGCCCCCTGGCGGGTTGGCCCCCAGATACGCAGTATTTT
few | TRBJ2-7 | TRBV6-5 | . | CASSYSTVYEQYF | TGTGCCAGCAGTTACTCGACGGTTTACGAGCAGTACTTC
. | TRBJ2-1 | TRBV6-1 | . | CASIDTRRSYNEQFF | TGTGCCAGCATTGACACCCGACGCTCCTACAATGAGCAGTTCTTC
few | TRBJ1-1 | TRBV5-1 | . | CASSLRLADTEAFF | TGCGCCAGCAGCTTAAGGCTCGCGGACACTGAAGCTTTCTTT
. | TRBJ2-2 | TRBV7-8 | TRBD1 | CASSFPGQGNTGELFF | TGTGCCAGCAGTTTCCCGGGACAGGGGAACACCGGGGAGCTGTTTTTT
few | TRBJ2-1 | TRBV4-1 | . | CASSQKGGEQFF | TGCGCCAGCAGCCAAAAGGGGGGTGAGCAGTTCTTC
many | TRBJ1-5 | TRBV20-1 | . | CSARALQGNQPQHF | TGCAGTGCTAGAGCCCTCCAGGGGAATCAGCCCCAGCATTTT
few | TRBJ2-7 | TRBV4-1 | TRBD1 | CASSQEDRGDYEQYF | TGCGCCAGCAGCCAAGAAGACAGGGGAGACTACGAGCAGTACTTC
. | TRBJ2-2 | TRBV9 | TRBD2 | CASRSLEGGLAGDPNTGELFF | TGTGCCAGCAGATCTTTGGAAGGTGGACTAGCGGGGGATCCGAACACCGGGGAGCTGTTTTTT
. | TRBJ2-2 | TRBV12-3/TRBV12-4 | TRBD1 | CASRTGARELFF | TGTGCCAGCAGGACAGGGGCCAGGGAGCTGTTTTTT
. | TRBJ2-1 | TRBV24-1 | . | CATSEGQSSYNEQFF | TGTGCCACCAGTGAGGGACAAAGCTCCTACAATGAGCAGTTCTTC
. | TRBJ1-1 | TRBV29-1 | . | CSVYPETDLNTEAFF | TGCAGCGTTTACCCCGAGACAGACCTTAACACTGAAGCTTTCTTT
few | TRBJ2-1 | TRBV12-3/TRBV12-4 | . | CASSWNRIEQFF | TGTGCCAGCAGCTGGAACAGGATTGAGCAGTTCTTC
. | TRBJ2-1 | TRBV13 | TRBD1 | CASSSGQVDNEQFF | TGTGCCAGCAGCTCCGGACAGGTTGACAATGAGCAGTTCTTC
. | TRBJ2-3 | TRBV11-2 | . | CASSFDSLGPTADTQYF | TGTGCCAGCAGCTTCGACTCCCTGGGCCCCACCGCGGATACGCAGTATTTT
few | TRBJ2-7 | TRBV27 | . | CASSLFGRPGEQYF | TGTGCCAGCAGTTTATTTGGGCGGCCGGGGGAGCAGTACTTC
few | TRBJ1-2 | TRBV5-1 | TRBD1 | CASSARTGEVRDYGYTF | TGCGCCAGCAGCGCGCGGACAGGGGAGGTACGAGACTATGGCTACACCTTC
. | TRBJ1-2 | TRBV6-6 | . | CASTPGEVFYGYTF | TGTGCCAGCACCCCGGGGGAGGTTTTCTATGGCTACACCTTC
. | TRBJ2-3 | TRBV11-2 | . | CASSVWPGEQYF | TGTGCCAGCAGCGTCTGGCCGGGGGAGCAGTATTTT
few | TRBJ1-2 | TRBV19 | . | CASSIARENYGYTF | TGTGCCAGTAGTATTGCGAGGGAAAACTATGGCTACACCTTC
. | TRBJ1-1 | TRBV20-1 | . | CSANLLTEAFF | TGCAGTGCCAACCTTTTGACTGAAGCTTTCTTT
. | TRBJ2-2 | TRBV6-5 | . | CASSYRRQAGPGELFF | TGTGCCAGCAGTTACCGTAGACAGGCTGGTCCCGGGGAGCTGTTTTTT
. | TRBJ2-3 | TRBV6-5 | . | CASSYSRADTQYF | TGTGCCAGCAGTTACTCTAGAGCAGATACGCAGTATTTT
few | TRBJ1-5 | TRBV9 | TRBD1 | CASSEGGQGEPQHF | TGTGCCAGCAGCGAGGGAGGACAGGGTGAGCCCCAGCATTTT
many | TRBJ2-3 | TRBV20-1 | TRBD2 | CSARTGRGDTDTQYF | TGCAGTGCAAGAACCGGGCGGGGGGACACAGATACGCAGTATTTT
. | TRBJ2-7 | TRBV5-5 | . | CASSLFSSYEQYF | TGTGCCAGCAGCTTGTTCAGCTCCTACGAGCAGTACTTC
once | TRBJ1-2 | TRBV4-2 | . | CASSQDSTGNGYTF | TGTGCCAGCAGCCAAGATTCAACAGGGAATGGCTACACCTTC
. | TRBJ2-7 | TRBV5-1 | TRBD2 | CASSLDPGRAYEQYF | TGCGCCAGCAGCTTGGACCCAGGGAGGGCCTACGAGCAGTACTTC
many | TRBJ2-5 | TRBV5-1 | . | CASSLDNQETQYF | TGCGCCAGCAGCTTGGACAACCAAGAGACCCAGTACTTC
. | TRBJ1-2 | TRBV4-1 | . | CASSQGGDIYGYTF | TGCGCCAGCAGCCAAGGGGGGGACATCTATGGCTACACCTTC
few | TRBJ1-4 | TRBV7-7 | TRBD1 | CASSQGGLNEKLFF | TGTGCCAGCAGCCAAGGGGGCTTAAATGAAAAACTGTTTTTT
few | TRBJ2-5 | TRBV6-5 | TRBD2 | CASATTSGGAMGETQYF | TGTGCCAGCGCCACGACTAGCGGGGGGGCGATGGGAGAGACCCAGTACTTC
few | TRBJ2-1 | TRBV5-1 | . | CASSLVGSPYNEQFF | TGCGCCAGCAGCTTGGTGGGCAGCCCCTACAATGAGCAGTTCTTC
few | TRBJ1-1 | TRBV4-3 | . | CASSQEMDSLNTEAFF | TGCGCCAGCAGCCAAGAAATGGACAGCCTGAACACTGAAGCTTTCTTT
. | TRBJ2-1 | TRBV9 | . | CASSVQSPTNEQFF | TGTGCCAGCAGCGTCCAGAGCCCGACGAATGAGCAGTTCTTC
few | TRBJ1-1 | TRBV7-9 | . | CASSFLVNTEAFF | TGTGCCAGCAGCTTTCTTGTGAACACTGAAGCTTTCTTT
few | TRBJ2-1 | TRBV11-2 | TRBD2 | CASSRRTSGGKQFF | TGTGCCAGCAGCAGACGGACTAGCGGGGGGAAACAGTTCTTC
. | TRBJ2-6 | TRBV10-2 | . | CASIPGTSPGANVLTF | TGCGCCAGCATACCAGGGACAAGCCCTGGGGCCAACGTCCTGACTTTC